Presented here are 18 T cell receptor beta chains from one specimen sequenced in a study of PD-1 blockade in classical Hodgkin lymphoma. Noted time point: cycle 4 day 1 (C4D1), after less than 7 weeks of nivolumab. Brentuximab vedotin exposure varied among the patients, all of whom had relapsed after autologous stem cell transplantation. Using immunoSEQ multiplex PCR, the repertoire was profiled, and TCRdb retains in-frame clones only, with some absent. This table has approximately 110,000 clones, roughly nine tenths appearing once. Here the sequenced sample was peripheral blood mononuclear cells (PBMCs), taken before the fourth cycle of nivolumab. These receptors were obtained from a human donor with classical Hodgkin lymphoma.

This clone was picked up a small number of times. Relative to the germline gene, one junction end is altered; a read error may explain this. This CDR3 reads CASSPRLAVYYEQYF. In DNA, the CDR3 is TGTGCCAGCTCTCCACGGCTAGCGGTTTACTACGAGCAGTACTTC. The V call is TRBV18, the J call TRBJ2-7, with 7 bases identical to TRBD2. CDR1 KGHSH and CDR2 LQKENI come from the germline V gene. The CDR3 runs 15 residues.

The chain is built from TRBV2 and TRBJ2-7; 7 positions match TRBD1. CDR3 size: 15 residues. The V segment lost 2 bases and the J segment 5 bases; nucleotides outside the gene matches: 9. The germline gives CDR1 SNHLY, CDR2 FYNNEI. The CDR3 reads CASSESTGRVNEQYF. The CDR3 DNA sequence: TGTGCCAGCAGTGAATCGACAGGGAGAGTAAACGAGCAGTACTTC.

V gene TRBV13 combines with J gene TRBJ1-2; tentatively, D is TRBD1 (5 bases). CDR3 length: 16 residues. CDR1 is PRHDT and CDR2 is FYEKMQ in the germline V gene (reference sequence). V shed 0 bases and J shed 8 bases, with 19 bases lying between them. As DNA, the CDR3 is TGTGCCAGCAGCTTAGGAGGGACGGCCGAAGAAGGGGGCTACACCTTC. This gives the protein CASSLGGTAEEGGYTF.

The chain joins TRBV5-5 to TRBJ1-1, with a weak D call TRBD1 (5 bases). The CDR3 length is 15 residues. The V and J ends lost 4 bases and 3 bases respectively, with 16 bases between them. Germline CDR1 reads SGHKS; CDR2 reads YYEKEE (reference sequence). For the CDR3, the DNA is TGTGCCAGCAGCCCCTTTCAGGGTGGGGACACTGAAGCTTTCTTT. Its protein is CASSPFQGGDTEAFF.

The chain has TRBV30 and TRBJ1-1; D remains ambiguous. V shed 0 bases and J shed 6 bases, with 8 bases lying between them. Germline values: CDR1 GTSNPN, CDR2 SVGIG (reference sequence). The CDR3 is made up of 12 amino acids. This CDR3 reads CAWSVHGAEAFF. CDR3 nucleotides: TGTGCCTGGAGTGTACATGGGGCTGAAGCTTTCTTT.

V usage is TRBV6-5 and J usage is TRBJ1-1, with D unresolved. CDR1 is MNHEY and CDR2 is SVGAGI in the germline V gene. Trimming took 0 bases from V and 0 from J, leaving 5 bases between them. CDR3 size: 14 residues. This CDR3 is CASSYSTMNTEAFF. CDR3 nucleotide sequence: TGTGCCAGCAGTTACTCGACAATGAACACTGAAGCTTTCTTT.

V and J are TRBV6-1 and TRBJ1-4; D is perhaps TRBD1 (6 bases). CDR1 is MNHNS, CDR2 SASEGT, per germline. This CDR3 has 15 amino acids. The V and J ends lost 4 bases and 2 bases respectively, with 11 bases between them. CDR3 region: CASSGQAATNEKLFF. CDR3 sequence (DNA): TGTGCCAGCAGTGGACAGGCGGCCACTAATGAAAAACTGTTTTTT.

The chain carries TRBV4-1 and TRBJ2-3, with 8 bases matching TRBD2. V was clipped by 1 base and J by 3 bases; unmatched bases: 3. The CDR3 is 15 residues long. CDR1 is MGHRA and CDR2 is YSYEKL in the germline V gene. The DNA of the CDR3 is TGCGCCAGCAGCCAAGCGGGACTAGGAACAGATACGCAGTATTTT. The encoded protein is CASSQAGLGTDTQYF.

The chain joins TRBV6-1 to TRBJ2-2; 10 positions agree with TRBD1. Germline CDR1 and CDR2: MNHNS and SASEGT. The CDR3 is 15 amino acids. Trimming removed 8 bases from V and 5 bases from J; junction bases left unmatched: 8. CDR3 bases: TGTGCCAGCGGACCGACAGGGGGCCGGACCGGGGAGCTGTTTTTT. Protein: CASGPTGGRTGELFF.

CDR3: CASSQDELAGDPSGDTQYF. DNA for the CDR3: TGCGCCAGCAGCCAAGATGAGCTAGCGGGAGACCCTTCGGGAGATACGCAGTATTTT. This chain connects TRBV4-3 to TRBJ2-3, with 10 bases aligning to TRBD2. With V trimmed by 0 bases and J by 5 bases, 14 bases remained unmatched. CDR1 is LGHNA and CDR2 is YSLEER in the germline V gene. The CDR3 loop spans 19 amino acids.

This chain links TRBV5-1 with TRBJ1-5; 7 nucleotides line up with TRBD1. CDR1 is SGHRS and CDR2 is YFSETQ in the germline V gene. J lost 4 bases, V lost 4 bases, and 8 bases had no gene match. This CDR3 has 15 amino acids. The DNA for the CDR3 is TGCGCCAGCAGCGGGGCGGGGACAGAGAATCAGCCCCAGCATTTT. The encoded protein is CASSGAGTENQPQHF. Full variable domain (rest looked up from reference TRBV5-1 and TRBJ1-5): KAGVTQTPRYLIKTRGQQVTLSCSPISGHRSVSWYQQTPGQGLQFLFEYFSETQRNKGNFPGRFSGRQFSNSRSEMNVSTLELGDSALYLCASSGAGTENQPQHFGDGTRLSIL.

This sequence joins TRBV7-7 and TRBJ2-1; 8 nucleotides agree with TRBD2. Trimming took 2 bases from V and 5 from J; bases not matched to a gene: 8. Germline V CDR1 and CDR2: SSHAT, FNYEAQ (reference sequence). There are 16 residues in the CDR3. CDR3 sequence reads: CASSLYGRERDNEQFF. DNA for the CDR3: TGTGCCAGCAGCTTATACGGGAGGGAGAGGGACAATGAGCAGTTCTTC.

The chain has TRBV6-4 and TRBJ2-7; tentative D call: TRBD2 (7 bases). Between the trimmed V and J ends, which lost 5 bases and 2 bases, there was a span of 16 bases. CDR3 length: 15 amino acids. Germline V gene lookup returns CDR1 MRHNA and CDR2 SNTAGT. Written as DNA, the CDR3 is TGTGCCAGCAGTCTGAGGGGGGGGGCCCCCTACGAGCAGTACTTC. This translates into CASSLRGGAPYEQYF.

This clone was seen a single time. The rearrangement joins TRBV2 to TRBJ2-1; 11 bases are a match to TRBD2. Trimming cost V 7 bases and J 2 bases; bases outside gene matches: 4. The CDR3 has 15 amino acids. CDR1 is SNHLY, CDR2 FYNNEI, per germline. CDR3 in amino acids: CASKPTSGTYNEQFF. CDR3 DNA: TGTGCCAGCAAACCGACTAGCGGGACCTACAATGAGCAGTTCTTC.

This clone occurred a few times. The chain uses TRBV6-1 and TRBJ1-2, with D perhaps TRBD1 (5 bases). CDR1 MNHNS and CDR2 SASEGT come from the germline V gene. V was cut by 1 base and J by 4 bases, with 16 bases left in between. The CDR3 has 16 residues. CDR3 residues: CASSEVGAGPPYGYTF. CDR3 nucleotide sequence: TGTGCCAGCAGTGAAGTCGGGGCGGGACCTCCCTATGGCTACACCTTC.

The chain joins TRBV2 to TRBJ2-7; no definite D call. This CDR3 has 14 amino acids. V shed 4 bases and J shed 3 bases, with 13 bases lying between them. The germline gives CDR1 SNHLY, CDR2 FYNNEI. The CDR3 protein is CASSGSTAGYEQYF. The CDR3 DNA is TGTGCCAGCAGTGGATCCACAGCAGGCTACGAGCAGTACTTC.

The chain recombines TRBV30 with TRBJ1-5; D remains unclear. CDR1 and CDR2 (germline): GTSNPN, SVGIG (reference sequence). The CDR3 runs 13 residues. Trimming removed 0 bases from V and 1 base from J, with 4 bases in between. The CDR3 region is CAWSVHSNQPQHF. The CDR3 bases are TGTGCCTGGAGTGTACACAGCAATCAGCCCCAGCATTTT.

This clone came up once. The CDR3 is CASSPGTPGNTIYF. The CDR3 DNA reads TGTGCCAGTAGCCCAGGGACTCCTGGAAACACCATATATTTT. The chain has TRBV19 and TRBJ1-3; tentatively, D is TRBD1 (5 bases). The CDR3 loop spans 14 amino acids. V shed 6 bases and J shed 2 bases, with 11 bases lying between them. Germline V gene lookup returns CDR1 LNHDA and CDR2 SQIVND (reference sequence).